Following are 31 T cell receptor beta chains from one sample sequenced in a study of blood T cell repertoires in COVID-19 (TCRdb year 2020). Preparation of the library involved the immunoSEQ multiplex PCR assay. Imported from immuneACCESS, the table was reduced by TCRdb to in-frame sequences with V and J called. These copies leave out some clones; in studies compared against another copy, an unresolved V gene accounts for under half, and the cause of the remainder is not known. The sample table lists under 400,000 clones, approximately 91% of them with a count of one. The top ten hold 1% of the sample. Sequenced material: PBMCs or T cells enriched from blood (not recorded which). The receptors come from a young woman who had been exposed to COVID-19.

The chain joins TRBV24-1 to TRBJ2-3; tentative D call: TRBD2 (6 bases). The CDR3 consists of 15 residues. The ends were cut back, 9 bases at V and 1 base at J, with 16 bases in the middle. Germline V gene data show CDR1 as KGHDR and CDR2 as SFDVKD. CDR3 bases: TGTGCCACCGGGGCCAGGAGGGCTCGCACAGATACGCAGTATTTT. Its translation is CATGARRARTDTQYF.

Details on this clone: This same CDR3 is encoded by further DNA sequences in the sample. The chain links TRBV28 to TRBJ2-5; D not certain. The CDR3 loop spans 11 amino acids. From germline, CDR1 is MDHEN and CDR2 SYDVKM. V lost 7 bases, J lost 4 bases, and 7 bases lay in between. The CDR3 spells CASTRGETQYF. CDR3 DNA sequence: TGTGCCAGCACCCGAGGAGAGACCCAGTACTTC. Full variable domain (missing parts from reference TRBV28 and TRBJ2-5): DVKVTQSSRYLVKRTGEKVFLECVQDMDHENMFWYRQDPGLGLRLIYFSYDVKMKEKGDIPEGYSVSREKKERFSLILESASTNQTSMYLCASTRGETQYFGPGTRLLVL.

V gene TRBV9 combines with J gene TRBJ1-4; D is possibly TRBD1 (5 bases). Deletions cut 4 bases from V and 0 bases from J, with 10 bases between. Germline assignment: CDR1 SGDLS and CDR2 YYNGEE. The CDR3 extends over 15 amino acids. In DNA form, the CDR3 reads TGTGCCAGCAGCTACCGGGGGGCAACTAATGAAAAACTGTTTTTT. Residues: CASSYRGATNEKLFF.

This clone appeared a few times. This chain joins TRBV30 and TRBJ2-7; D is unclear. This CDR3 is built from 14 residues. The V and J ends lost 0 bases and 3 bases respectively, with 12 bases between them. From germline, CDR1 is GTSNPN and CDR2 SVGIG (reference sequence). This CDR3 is CAWSVILGGYEQYF. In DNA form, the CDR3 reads TGTGCCTGGAGTGTAATTTTAGGCGGCTACGAGCAGTACTTC. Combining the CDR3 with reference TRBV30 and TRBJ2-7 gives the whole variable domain SQTIHQWPATLVQPVGSPLSLECTVEGTSNPNLYWYRQAAGRGLQLLFYSVGIGQISSEVPQNLSASRPQDRQFILSSKKLLLSDSGFYLCAWSVILGGYEQYFGPGTRLTVT.

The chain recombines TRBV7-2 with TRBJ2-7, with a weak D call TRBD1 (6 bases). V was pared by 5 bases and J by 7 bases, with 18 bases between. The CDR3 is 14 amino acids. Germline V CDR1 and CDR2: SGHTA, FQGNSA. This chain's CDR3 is CASSPRPRGSEQYF. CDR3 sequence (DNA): TGTGCCAGCAGCCCCCGACCTAGGGGGAGTGAGCAGTACTTC.

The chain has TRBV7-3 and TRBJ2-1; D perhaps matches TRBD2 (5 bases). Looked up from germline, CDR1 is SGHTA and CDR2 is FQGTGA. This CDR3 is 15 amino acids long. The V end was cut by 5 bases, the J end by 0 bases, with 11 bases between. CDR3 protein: CASSGGGSSYNEQFF. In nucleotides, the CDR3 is TGTGCCAGCAGCGGCGGTGGGAGCTCCTACAATGAGCAGTTCTTC.

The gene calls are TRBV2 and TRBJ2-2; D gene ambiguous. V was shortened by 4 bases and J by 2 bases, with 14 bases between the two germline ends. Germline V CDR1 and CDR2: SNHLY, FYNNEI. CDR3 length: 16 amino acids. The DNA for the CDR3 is TGTGCCAGCAGTGCCCAAGCACCCCCTAACACCGGGGAGCTGTTTTTT. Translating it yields CASSAQAPPNTGELFF.

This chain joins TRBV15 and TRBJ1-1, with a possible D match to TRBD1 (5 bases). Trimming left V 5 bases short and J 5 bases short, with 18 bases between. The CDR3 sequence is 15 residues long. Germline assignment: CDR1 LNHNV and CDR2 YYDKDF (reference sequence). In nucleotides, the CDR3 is TGTGCCACCAGCTTTCTGGAGGGACGGCGGACTGAAGCTTTCTTT. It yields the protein CATSFLEGRRTEAFF.

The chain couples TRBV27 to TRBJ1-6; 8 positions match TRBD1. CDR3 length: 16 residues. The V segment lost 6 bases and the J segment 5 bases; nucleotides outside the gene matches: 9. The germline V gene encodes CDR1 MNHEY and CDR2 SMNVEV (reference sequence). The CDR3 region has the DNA TGTGCCAGCAGGCCCCGACAGGGGTTGAATAATTCACCCCTCCACTTT. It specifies CASRPRQGLNNSPLHF.

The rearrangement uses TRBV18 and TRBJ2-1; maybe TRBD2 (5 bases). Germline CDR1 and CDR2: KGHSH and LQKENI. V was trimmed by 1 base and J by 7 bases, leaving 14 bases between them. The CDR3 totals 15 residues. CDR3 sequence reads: CASSPRVMEDNEQFF. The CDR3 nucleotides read TGTGCCAGCTCACCACGGGTGATGGAGGATAATGAGCAGTTCTTC.

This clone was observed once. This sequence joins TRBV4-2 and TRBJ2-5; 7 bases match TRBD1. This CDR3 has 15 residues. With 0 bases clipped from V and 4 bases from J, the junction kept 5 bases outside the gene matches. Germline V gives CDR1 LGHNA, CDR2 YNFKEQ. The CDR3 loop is CASSQDGAGGETQYF. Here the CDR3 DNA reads TGTGCCAGCAGCCAAGATGGGGCAGGGGGAGAGACCCAGTACTTC.

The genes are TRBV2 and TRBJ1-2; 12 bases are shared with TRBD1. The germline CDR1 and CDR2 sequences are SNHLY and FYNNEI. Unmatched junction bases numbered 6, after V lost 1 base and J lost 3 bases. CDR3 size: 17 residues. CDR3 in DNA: TGTGCCAGCAGTGAAGGAGGAGGGACAGGGGGCTACTATGGCTACACCTTC. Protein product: CASSEGGGTGGYYGYTF.

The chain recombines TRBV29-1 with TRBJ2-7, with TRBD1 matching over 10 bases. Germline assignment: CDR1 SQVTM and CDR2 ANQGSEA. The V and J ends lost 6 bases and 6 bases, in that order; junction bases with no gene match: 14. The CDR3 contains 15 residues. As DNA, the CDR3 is TGCAGCGTGGGGCGGGGGACAGGGGATTCTGGCGAGCAGTACTTC. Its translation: CSVGRGTGDSGEQYF.

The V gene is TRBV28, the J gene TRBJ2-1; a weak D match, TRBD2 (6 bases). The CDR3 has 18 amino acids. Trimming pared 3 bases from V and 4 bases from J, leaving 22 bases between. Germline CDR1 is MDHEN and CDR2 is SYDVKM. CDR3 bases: TGTGCCAGCAGTTTTCAGTTCTTCGCGGGGACCCTGTACAATGAGCAGTTCTTC. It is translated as CASSFQFFAGTLYNEQFF.

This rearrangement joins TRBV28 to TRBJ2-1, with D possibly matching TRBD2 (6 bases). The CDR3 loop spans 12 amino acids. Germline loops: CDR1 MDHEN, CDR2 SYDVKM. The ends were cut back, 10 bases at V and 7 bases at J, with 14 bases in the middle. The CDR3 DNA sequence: TGTGCCACCCAGGACTATTGGAATGAGCAGTTCTTC. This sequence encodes CATQDYWNEQFF.

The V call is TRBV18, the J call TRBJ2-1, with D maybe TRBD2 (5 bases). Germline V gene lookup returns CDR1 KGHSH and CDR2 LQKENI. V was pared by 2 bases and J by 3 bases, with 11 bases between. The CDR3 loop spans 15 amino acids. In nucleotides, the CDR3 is TGTGCCAGCTCACCATCGCGGGCCAACTACAATGAGCAGTTCTTC. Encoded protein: CASSPSRANYNEQFF.

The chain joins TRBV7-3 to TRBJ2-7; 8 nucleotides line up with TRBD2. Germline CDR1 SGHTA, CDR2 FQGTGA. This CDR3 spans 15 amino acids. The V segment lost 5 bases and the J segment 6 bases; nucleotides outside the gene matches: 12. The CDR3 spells CASSQNGGGLSEQYF. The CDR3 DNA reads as TGTGCCAGCAGCCAAAACGGCGGGGGGCTTAGCGAGCAGTACTTC.

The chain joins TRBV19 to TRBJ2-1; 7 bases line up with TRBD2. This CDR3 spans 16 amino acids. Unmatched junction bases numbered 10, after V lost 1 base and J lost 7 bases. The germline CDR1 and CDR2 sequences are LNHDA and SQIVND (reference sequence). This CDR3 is CASSIAGGRVVNEQFF. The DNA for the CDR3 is TGTGCCAGTAGTATAGCAGGTGGGAGGGTAGTGAATGAGCAGTTCTTC.

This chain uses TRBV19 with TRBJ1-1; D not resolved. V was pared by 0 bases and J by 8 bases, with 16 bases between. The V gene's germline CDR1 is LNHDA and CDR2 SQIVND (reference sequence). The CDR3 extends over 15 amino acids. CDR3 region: CASSIDLQLGYEAFF. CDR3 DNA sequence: TGTGCCAGTAGTATAGATCTACAGTTGGGCTACGAAGCTTTCTTT. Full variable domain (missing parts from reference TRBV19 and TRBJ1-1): DGGITQSPKYLFRKEGQNVTLSCEQNLNHDAMYWYRQDPGQGLRLIYYSQIVNDFQKGDIAEGYSVSREKKESFPLTVTSAQKNPTAFYLCASSIDLQLGYEAFFGQGTRLTVV.

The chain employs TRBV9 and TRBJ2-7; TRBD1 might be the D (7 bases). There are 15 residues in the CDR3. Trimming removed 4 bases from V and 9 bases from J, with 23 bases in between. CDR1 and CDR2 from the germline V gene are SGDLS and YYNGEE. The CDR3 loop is CASSSRDSALVGQYF. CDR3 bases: TGTGCCAGCAGCTCGCGGGACAGCGCCCTAGTGGGGCAGTACTTC.

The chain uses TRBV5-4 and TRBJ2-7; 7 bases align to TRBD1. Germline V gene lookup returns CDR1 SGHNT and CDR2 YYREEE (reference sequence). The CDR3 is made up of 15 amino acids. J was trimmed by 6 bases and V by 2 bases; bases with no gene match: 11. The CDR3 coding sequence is TGTGCCAGCAGCTTACCGCAGGGGGAAACGGGCGAGCAGTACTTC. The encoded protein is CASSLPQGETGEQYF.

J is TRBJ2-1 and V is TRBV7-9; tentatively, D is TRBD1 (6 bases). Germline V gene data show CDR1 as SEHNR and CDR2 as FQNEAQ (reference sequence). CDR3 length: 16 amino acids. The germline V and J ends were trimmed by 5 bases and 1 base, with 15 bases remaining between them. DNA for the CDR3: TGTGCCAGCAGCCTAAGTAGGGGGAGTTCCTACAATGAGCAGTTCTTC. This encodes CASSLSRGSSYNEQFF.

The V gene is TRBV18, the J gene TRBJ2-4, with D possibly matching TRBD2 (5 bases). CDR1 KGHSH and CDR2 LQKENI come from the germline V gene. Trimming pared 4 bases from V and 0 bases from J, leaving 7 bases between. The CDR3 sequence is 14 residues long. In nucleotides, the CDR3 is TGTGCCAGCTCACGGGAGCTAGCCAAAAACATTCAGTACTTC. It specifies CASSRELAKNIQYF.

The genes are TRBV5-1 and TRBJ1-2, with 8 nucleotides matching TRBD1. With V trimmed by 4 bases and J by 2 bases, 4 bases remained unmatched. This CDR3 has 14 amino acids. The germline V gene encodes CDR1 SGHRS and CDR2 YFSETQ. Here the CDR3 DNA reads TGCGCCAGCAGCCCGGGACAGGTCAACTATGGCTACACCTTC. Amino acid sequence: CASSPGQVNYGYTF.

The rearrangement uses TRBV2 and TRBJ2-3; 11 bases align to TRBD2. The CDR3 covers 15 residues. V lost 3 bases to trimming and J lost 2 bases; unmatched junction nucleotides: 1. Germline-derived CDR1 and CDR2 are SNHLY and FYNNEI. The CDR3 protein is CASSDSGRATDTQYF. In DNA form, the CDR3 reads TGTGCCAGCAGTGATAGCGGGAGGGCCACAGATACGCAGTATTTT. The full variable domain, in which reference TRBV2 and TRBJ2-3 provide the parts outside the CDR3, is EPEVTQTPSHQVTQMGQEVILRCVPISNHLYFYWYRQILGQKVEFLVSFYNNEISEKSEIFDDQFSVERPDGSNFTLKIRSTKLEDSAMYFCASSDSGRATDTQYFGPGTRLTVL.

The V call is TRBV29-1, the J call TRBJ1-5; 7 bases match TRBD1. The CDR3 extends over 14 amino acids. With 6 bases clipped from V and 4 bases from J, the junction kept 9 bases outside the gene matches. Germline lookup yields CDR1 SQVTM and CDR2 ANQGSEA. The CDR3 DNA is TGCAGCGTCAGGGGGTCGGGGGTGAATCAGCCCCAGCATTTT. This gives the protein CSVRGSGVNQPQHF.

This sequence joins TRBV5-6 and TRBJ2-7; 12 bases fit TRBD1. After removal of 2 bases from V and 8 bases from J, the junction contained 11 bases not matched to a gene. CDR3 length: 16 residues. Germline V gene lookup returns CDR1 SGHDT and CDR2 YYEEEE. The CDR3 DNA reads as TGTGCCAGCAGCTTCATCCGGGGACAGGGGGCAAGTCAGCAGTACTTC. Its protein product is CASSFIRGQGASQQYF.

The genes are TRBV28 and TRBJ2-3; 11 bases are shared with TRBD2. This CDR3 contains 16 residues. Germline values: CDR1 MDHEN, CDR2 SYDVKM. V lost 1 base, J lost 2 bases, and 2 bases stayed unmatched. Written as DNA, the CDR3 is TGTGCCAGCAGTTTATCTAGCGGGAGGCCCACAGATACGCAGTATTTT. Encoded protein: CASSLSSGRPTDTQYF.

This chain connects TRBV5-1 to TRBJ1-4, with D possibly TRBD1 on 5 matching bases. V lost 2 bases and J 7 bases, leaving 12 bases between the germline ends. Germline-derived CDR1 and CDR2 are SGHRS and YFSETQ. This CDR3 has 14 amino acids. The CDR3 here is CASSFRQGGEKLFF. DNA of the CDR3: TGCGCCAGCAGCTTTCGGCAGGGAGGTGAAAAACTGTTTTTT. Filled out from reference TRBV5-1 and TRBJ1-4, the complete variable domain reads KAGVTQTPRYLIKTRGQQVTLSCSPISGHRSVSWYQQTPGQGLQFLFEYFSETQRNKGNFPGRFSGRQFSNSRSEMNVSTLELGDSALYLCASSFRQGGEKLFFGSGTQLSVL.

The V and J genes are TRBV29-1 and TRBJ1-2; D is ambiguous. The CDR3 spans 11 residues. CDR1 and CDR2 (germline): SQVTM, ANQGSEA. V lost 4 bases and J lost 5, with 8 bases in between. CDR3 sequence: CSVVSGYGYTF. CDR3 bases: TGCAGCGTTGTATCGGGGTATGGCTACACCTTC.

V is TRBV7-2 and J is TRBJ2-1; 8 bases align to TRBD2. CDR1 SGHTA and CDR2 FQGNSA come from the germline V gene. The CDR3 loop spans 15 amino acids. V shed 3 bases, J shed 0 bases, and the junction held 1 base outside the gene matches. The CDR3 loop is CASSLTSDSYNEQFF. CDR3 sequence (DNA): TGTGCCAGCAGCTTGACTAGCGACTCCTACAATGAGCAGTTCTTC.